These 25 T cell receptor beta chains share one sample of origin, sequenced in a study of post-analysis software for immune sequencing data (dated by TCRdb to between 2015 and 2017). What the work shows at the level of the full study, not this receptor alone: Roughly 5 TRBV segments, including TRBV5-6, TRBV5-1 and TRBV20-1, were significantly more frequent in patients than controls.

Their antigens remain unidentified. Library construction relied on PCR. Sequencing instrument: Illumina HiSeq 2500. To reduce PCR and sequencing biases, unique molecular identifiers were incorporated into the TCR beta cDNA libraries. TCRdb took the public reads, trimmed them with fastp at Q25, ran MiXCR for clone calling and kept in-frame beta chains. Rows merge per CDR3 protein into single entries with the most common DNA and genes. For this sample there are roughly 400,000 distinct CDR3 sequences; 39% appear just once. Of the sample, about 7.6% is held by the ten largest clones. Specimen: blood. These receptors originate from a girl aged 2-15 years with multiple sclerosis.

V and J are TRBV4-3 and TRBJ2-7; D is unclear. V lost 0 bases and J lost 6, with 9 bases in between. Germline CDR1 LGHNA, CDR2 YSLEER. The CDR3 has 13 amino acids. The CDR3 DNA follows: TGCGCCAGCAGCCAAGATACCTGGGTCGAGCAGTACTTC. Protein: CASSQDTWVEQYF.

This clonotype was seen a single time. A read error may account for a junction end that differs from germline. The J gene is TRBJ2-3, the V gene TRBV12-3 or TRBV12-4, with 8 bases fitting TRBD1. CDR3 size: 14 residues. CDR3 nucleotides: TGTGCCAGCAGCCCCTCGACAGGGGCGGATATGCAGTATTTT. Encoded protein: CASSPSTGADMQYF.

In the case of this clonotype: The junction departs from germline at one end; a sequencing error may be responsible. The chain has TRBV12-3 or TRBV12-4 and TRBJ2-7; 8 bases align to TRBD2. The DNA end is a closer match to TRBJ2-5, so the J assignment may be wrong. The CDR3 is 14 amino acids. CDR3 bases: TGTACCAGCAGTTTCACTAGCGGTCTGGAGACCCAGTACTTC. It yields the protein CTSSFTSGLETQYF.

This clonotype was seen a handful of times. The chain has TRBV3-1 and TRBJ2-1; D is unresolved. V dropped 4 bases and J dropped 5 bases, with 15 bases sitting between them. Germline V gene lookup returns CDR1 LGHDT and CDR2 YNNKEL (reference sequence). This CDR3 is built from 15 residues. Here the CDR3 reads CASSLLRARHNEQFF. DNA for the CDR3: TGTGCCAGCAGCCTCCTTCGGGCCAGACACAATGAGCAGTTCTTC.

Only a few counts were recorded for this clonotype. V usage is TRBV18 and J usage is TRBJ2-6, with 7 nucleotides matching TRBD1. Losses at the gene ends were 5 bases for V and 2 bases for J; bases not matched to a gene: 3. Germline V gives CDR1 KGHSH, CDR2 LQKENI. The CDR3 extends over 15 amino acids. The CDR3 sequence is CASSYDRAGANVLTF. The CDR3 DNA follows: TGTGCCAGCTCATACGACAGGGCTGGGGCCAACGTCCTGACTTTC.

V is TRBV29-1 and J is TRBJ1-1, with a weak D call TRBD1 (5 bases). Per the germline V gene, CDR1 is SQVTM and CDR2 is ANQGSEA. V shed 6 bases and J shed 7 bases, with 9 bases lying between them. The CDR3 has 10 residues. The CDR3 here is CSVRDFEAFF. CDR3 DNA: TGCAGCGTCAGGGATTTTGAAGCTTTCTTT.

As regards this clonotype: This CDR3 is missing its conserved last phenylalanine or tryptophan, likely due to a read error. The chain recombines TRBV6-2 or TRBV6-3 with TRBJ2-1; D ambiguous. The CDR3 totals 11 residues. The V gene's germline CDR1 is MNHEY and CDR2 SVGEGT. V lost 6 bases and J lost 9, with 9 bases in between. The DNA of the CDR3 is TGTGCCAGCAGAGTAAGGGCTGAGCAGTTCGTC. Its translation: CASRVRAEQFV.

The chain joins TRBV18 to TRBJ1-1; D is unclear. The CDR3 extends over 11 amino acids. Trimming took 1 base from V and 8 from J, leaving 5 bases between them. The germline gives CDR1 KGHSH, CDR2 LQKENI. The CDR3 DNA reads as TGTGCCAGCTCACCACTCGTAGAAGCTTTCTTT. Encoded protein: CASSPLVEAFF.

The rearrangement joins TRBV10-1 to TRBJ2-1; the D is unclear. The germline gives CDR1 WNHNN, CDR2 SYGVQD (reference sequence). The germline V and J ends were trimmed by 7 bases and 10 bases, with 5 bases remaining between them. The CDR3 has 9 residues. CDR3 in DNA: TGCGCCAGCATCTTCGAGCAGTTCTTC. Its protein product is CASIFEQFF.

V gene TRBV30 combines with J gene TRBJ2-1, with 10 bases aligning to TRBD1. CDR1 and CDR2 from the germline V gene are GTSNPN and SVGIG (reference sequence). The CDR3 is 14 amino acids. J lost 9 bases, V lost 3 bases, and 8 bases had no gene match. Here the CDR3 DNA reads TGTGCCTGGAGGTTACGACAGGGGGCGGGTGAGCAGTTCTTC. The encoded protein is CAWRLRQGAGEQFF.

This chain links TRBV6-5 with TRBJ2-7, with 7 bases aligning to TRBD2. Losses at the gene ends were 7 bases for V and 6 bases for J; bases not matched to a gene: 12. Germline V gene lookup returns CDR1 MNHEY and CDR2 SVGAGI. The CDR3 has 14 amino acids. The CDR3 is CASTSTSLPSEQYF. Here the CDR3 DNA reads TGTGCCAGCACCTCGACTAGCCTCCCAAGCGAGCAGTACTTC.

The V call is TRBV29-1, the J call TRBJ2-7; D is possibly TRBD1 (6 bases). The CDR3 length is 13 residues. V gave up 4 bases and J gave up 5 bases, with 15 bases separating them. Germline CDR1 reads SQVTM; CDR2 reads ANQGSEA. Written as DNA, the CDR3 is TGCAGCGTTGGGTTAAACAGGGACCACGAGCAGTACTTC. Translation: CSVGLNRDHEQYF.

The V gene is TRBV10-3, the J gene TRBJ2-3; possible D gene TRBD2, 6 bases. From germline, CDR1 is ENHRY and CDR2 SYGVKD. The CDR3 has 16 amino acids. Deletions cut 3 bases from V and 1 base from J, with 14 bases between. The CDR3 nucleotides read TGTGCCATCAGTGATCGGGCGGCGGGACGCACAGATACGCAGTATTTT. The encoded protein is CAISDRAAGRTDTQYF.

This clonotype is a singleton in its sample. The V and J genes are TRBV4-1 and TRBJ2-3; 13 nucleotides agree with TRBD2. The CDR3 spans 19 residues. Germline values: CDR1 MGHRA, CDR2 YSYEKL. V lost 4 bases, J lost 4 bases, and 14 bases stayed unmatched. This chain's CDR3 is CASSPEGLAGWHGADTQYF. In DNA form, the CDR3 reads TGCGCCAGCAGCCCAGAGGGACTAGCGGGATGGCACGGCGCAGATACGCAGTATTTT.

The CDR3 reads CASSFFNREETQYF. CDR3 nucleotide sequence: TGCGCCAGCAGCTTCTTTAACAGGGAAGAGACCCAGTACTTC. This chain links TRBV5-1 with TRBJ2-5; possibly TRBD1 for D (6 bases). The CDR3 covers 14 residues. The germline V gene has CDR1 SGHRS and CDR2 YFSETQ. V was shortened by 2 bases and J by 3 bases, with 11 bases between the two germline ends.

The chain is built from TRBV5-1 and TRBJ2-1; a weak D match, TRBD1 (5 bases). The CDR3 covers 15 residues. Deletions cut 0 bases from V and 6 bases from J, with 13 bases between. Per germline, CDR1 SGHRS and CDR2 YFSETQ. This CDR3 is CASSLGPGRGNEQFF. For the CDR3, the DNA is TGCGCCAGCAGCTTGGGTCCAGGGCGAGGCAATGAGCAGTTCTTC.

The V and J genes are TRBV6-6 and TRBJ2-1; 11 bases fit TRBD2. V shed 4 bases, J shed 13 bases, and the junction held 6 bases outside the gene matches. This CDR3 spans 13 amino acids. In germline, CDR1 is MNHNY, CDR2 SVGAGI (reference sequence). This CDR3 is CASSFGLAGSQFF. Written as DNA, the CDR3 is TGTGCCAGCAGTTTTGGACTAGCGGGTTCCCAGTTCTTC.

This clonotype has just a few counts. The J gene is TRBJ2-3, the V gene TRBV12-3 or TRBV12-4; 8 nucleotides align to TRBD2. The CDR3 totals 17 residues. The V and J ends lost 5 bases and 1 base, in that order; junction bases with no gene match: 11. The CDR3 region has the DNA TGTGCCAGCAGTGGGGAGATAACGGGACTAGGCACAGATACGCAGTATTTT. Its protein is CASSGEITGLGTDTQYF.

This chain connects TRBV11-2 to TRBJ2-5; D perhaps matches TRBD1 (5 bases). The J call is in doubt because the DNA end fits TRBJ2-7 better. This CDR3 spans 13 amino acids. Germline CDR1 reads SGHAT; CDR2 reads FQNNGV. This chain's CDR3 is CASSQDQGNEQYF. CDR3 in DNA: TGTGCCAGCAGCCAGGACCAGGGAAACGAGCAGTACTTC.

A few counts support this clonotype. This CDR3 is CASSLGDYSDEQYF. The CDR3 coding sequence is TGCGCCAGCAGCTTGGGTGACTATTCCGACGAGCAGTACTTC. This chain joins TRBV5-1 and TRBJ2-7, with a possible D match to TRBD2 (5 bases). The germline V gene has CDR1 SGHRS and CDR2 YFSETQ. The ends were cut back, 0 bases at V and 5 bases at J, with 12 bases in the middle. There are 14 residues in the CDR3. The full variable domain, rest sourced from reference TRBV5-1 and TRBJ2-7, is KAGVTQTPRYLIKTRGQQVTLSCSPISGHRSVSWYQQTPGQGLQFLFEYFSETQRNKGNFPGRFSGRQFSNSRSEMNVSTLELGDSALYLCASSLGDYSDEQYFGPGTRLTVT.

The V gene is TRBV7-7, the J gene TRBJ2-3; TRBD2 matches at 9 bases. Germline V gene data show CDR1 as SSHAT and CDR2 as FNYEAQ (reference sequence). CDR3 size: 16 residues. The trim removed 3 bases at V and 0 bases at J, leaving 4 bases unmatched. In nucleotides, the CDR3 is TGTGCCAGCAGCTTGGGTAGCGGGAGAAGCACAGATACGCAGTATTTT. As protein: CASSLGSGRSTDTQYF.

The CDR3 coding sequence is TGTGCCAGCTCACACAGGACGAGGAGGGATTCACCCCTCCACTTT. Translation: CASSHRTRRDSPLHF. The chain couples TRBV18 to TRBJ1-6; perhaps TRBD1 as D (5 bases). The CDR3 length is 15 residues. Per germline, CDR1 KGHSH and CDR2 LQKENI. V was cut by 4 bases and J by 8 bases, with 15 bases left in between.

The rearrangement joins TRBV15 to TRBJ2-1; 15 bases are shared with TRBD2. In germline, CDR1 is LNHNV, CDR2 YYDKDF (reference sequence). This CDR3 contains 17 residues. Losses at the gene ends were 1 base for V and 7 bases for J; bases not matched to a gene: 5. This CDR3 is CATSRGMGTSGRNEQFF. CDR3 in DNA: TGTGCCACCAGCAGAGGAATGGGGACTAGCGGGAGGAATGAGCAGTTCTTC.

The CDR3 region is CASSFGGQGETQYF. Written as DNA, the CDR3 is TGTGCCAGCAGCTTTGGGGGGCAGGGAGAGACCCAGTACTTC. V gene TRBV7-2 combines with J gene TRBJ2-5; either TRBD1 or TRBD2 may fit D (6 bases each). The CDR3 is 14 amino acids. Between the trimmed V and J ends, which lost 3 bases and 4 bases, there was a span of 12 bases. The germline gives CDR1 SGHTA, CDR2 FQGNSA. The full variable domain, its missing parts supplied by reference TRBV7-2 and TRBJ2-5, is GAGVSQSPSNKVTEKGKDVELRCDPISGHTALYWYRQSLGQGLEFLIYFQGNSAPDKSGLPSDRFSAERTGGSVSTLTIQRTQQEDSAVYLCASSFGGQGETQYFGPGTRLLVL.

V gene TRBV3-1 combines with J gene TRBJ2-5, with 7 nucleotides matching TRBD2. This CDR3 is built from 15 residues. CDR1 and CDR2 (germline): LGHDT, YNNKEL (reference sequence). V was pared by 3 bases and J by 2 bases, with 6 bases of the junction left unmatched. The CDR3 nucleotides read TGTGCCAGCAGCCAGGCGGGGGATCGACAAGAGACCCAGTACTTC. Its translation: CASSQAGDRQETQYF.